These 21 T cell receptor beta chains were all obtained from the same sample, sequenced in a study of monozygotic twins with inflammatory bowel disease. TCRdb re-called the 5' RACE reads and catalogs CDR3 proteins one per entry, DNA excluded. This table holds 150,000 or so distinct CDR3 sequences. Sequences were obtained from blood. These receptor sequences come from a human donor with ulcerative colitis or Crohn's disease, or a healthy co-twin of an affected twin (not recorded which).

The V gene is TRBV27, the J gene TRBJ2-1; there is no DNA to check the TCRdb D call of TRBD1. The CDR3 is 14 amino acids. Germline CDR1 and CDR2: MNHEY and SMNVEV (reference sequence). CDR3 amino acids: CASRAGTDITEQFF.

The chain is built from TRBV15 and TRBJ2-1. The germline V gene encodes CDR1 LNHNV and CDR2 YYDKDF (reference sequence). This CDR3 comprises 15 residues. This chain's CDR3 is CATSSGRTSYNEQFF.

This chain uses TRBV25-1 with TRBJ2-7; TCRdb names TRBD1, which stays unverified in the absence of DNA. Germline CDR1 is MGHDK and CDR2 is SYGVNS. This CDR3 spans 15 amino acids. The CDR3 reads CASSDLGALNYEQYF.

The CDR3 sequence is CASSLKADTYGYTF. The rearrangement joins TRBV5-4 to TRBJ1-2; the D call of TRBD1 rests on TCRdb alone, since no DNA is present to check it. The CDR3 is 14 residues long. The V gene's germline CDR1 is SGHNT and CDR2 YYREEE (reference sequence).

The chain uses TRBV20-1 and TRBJ2-1. The CDR3 loop spans 14 amino acids. Germline values: CDR1 DFQATT, CDR2 SNEGSKA (reference sequence). The CDR3 here is CSARQGRRYNEQFF.

The chain has TRBV7-2 and TRBJ1-4. From germline, CDR1 is SGHTA and CDR2 FQGNSA. The CDR3 extends over 12 amino acids. CDR3 in amino acids: CASSSPNEKLFF.

V gene TRBV5-4 combines with J gene TRBJ2-3; TCRdb indicates TRBD2, and absent DNA this call remains unverified. The CDR3 runs to 15 residues. Germline CDR1 SGHNT, CDR2 YYREEE (reference sequence). The CDR3 is CASSLEAGGSDTQYF.

The chain combines TRBV5-1 with TRBJ2-7; TCRdb returns TRBD1, unconfirmable since there is no DNA. CDR1 is SGHRS and CDR2 is YFSETQ in the germline V gene. The CDR3 totals 15 residues. The CDR3 loop reads CASSLFGTGGYEQYF.

This sequence joins TRBV4-1 and TRBJ2-2; TCRdb selects TRBD1, and the lack of DNA leaves this call unchecked. The germline V gene has CDR1 MGHRA and CDR2 YSYEKL. The CDR3 covers 15 residues. The CDR3 region is CASSPLGHSTGELFF.

The genes are TRBV7-8 and TRBJ1-1; the TCRdb call, TRBD1, lacks DNA for checking. CDR3 length equals 14 residues. CDR1 SGHVS and CDR2 FQNEAQ come from the germline V gene. This CDR3 is CASSWDRSATEAFF.

This chain uses TRBV29-1 with TRBJ1-1; TCRdb selects TRBD1, and the lack of DNA leaves this call unchecked. The length of the CDR3 is 14 residues. Germline V gene data show CDR1 as SQVTM and CDR2 as ANQGSEA. The CDR3 loop is CSVVRGQGNTEAFF.

V usage is TRBV5-1 and J usage is TRBJ1-4; TCRdb selects TRBD1, and the lack of DNA leaves this call unchecked. The CDR3 consists of 14 residues. Germline V lookup: CDR1 SGHRS, CDR2 YFSETQ. The CDR3 loop is CASSLGGGDEKLFF.

The CDR3 loop reads CASSVEGVTRYEQYF. The J gene is TRBJ2-7, the V gene TRBV9; TCRdb calls TRBD1, which cannot be checked without DNA. CDR3 length: 15 residues. Germline values: CDR1 SGDLS, CDR2 YYNGEE.

The chain has TRBV27 and TRBJ2-5; lacking DNA, the TRBD2 call made by TCRdb goes unchecked. The CDR3 runs to 14 residues. Germline V gene lookup returns CDR1 MNHEY and CDR2 SMNVEV (reference sequence). This chain's CDR3 is CASTPAGGVKTQYF.

The chain is built from TRBV5-1 and TRBJ2-2; no DNA is available, so the TRBD2 call from TCRdb remains unchecked. The CDR3 loop spans 16 amino acids. CDR1 is SGHRS, CDR2 YFSETQ, per germline. CDR3 amino acids: CASRLRTSGYSGELFF.

The chain has TRBV5-1 and TRBJ1-6; checking the TCRdb D call of TRBD1 is not possible without DNA. Germline lookup yields CDR1 SGHRS and CDR2 YFSETQ. This CDR3 has 16 residues. CDR3 in amino acids: CASSLHGTGANSPLHF.

The chain is built from TRBV19 and TRBJ2-7; TCRdb indicates TRBD1, and absent DNA this call remains unverified. Germline V gives CDR1 LNHDA, CDR2 SQIVND (reference sequence). This CDR3 has 16 amino acids. CDR3 amino acids: CASSPFQGVGSYEQYF.

This chain connects TRBV6-2 or TRBV6-3 to TRBJ2-2; TCRdb indicates TRBD1, and absent DNA this call remains unverified. Germline V CDR1 and CDR2: MNHEY, SVGEGT. This CDR3 region has 16 residues. The CDR3 here is CASTHPGPMNTGELFF.

This chain links TRBV7-2 with TRBJ2-7; TCRdb designates TRBD1, a call that cannot be tested without DNA. The germline gives CDR1 SGHTA, CDR2 FQGNSA. The CDR3 runs 11 residues. The CDR3 spells CASSLPPEMYF.

V gene TRBV6-1 combines with J gene TRBJ2-7; TCRdb proposes TRBD2, but this gene call is untestable without DNA. Germline lookup yields CDR1 MNHNS and CDR2 SASEGT. The CDR3 runs 16 residues. The CDR3 protein is CASSETSGSISYEQYF.

This chain links TRBV7-8 with TRBJ1-1; the TCRdb call, TRBD1, lacks DNA for checking. CDR1 and CDR2 (germline): SGHVS, FQNEAQ. The CDR3 totals 15 residues. The CDR3 spells CASSLTGIAATEAFF.